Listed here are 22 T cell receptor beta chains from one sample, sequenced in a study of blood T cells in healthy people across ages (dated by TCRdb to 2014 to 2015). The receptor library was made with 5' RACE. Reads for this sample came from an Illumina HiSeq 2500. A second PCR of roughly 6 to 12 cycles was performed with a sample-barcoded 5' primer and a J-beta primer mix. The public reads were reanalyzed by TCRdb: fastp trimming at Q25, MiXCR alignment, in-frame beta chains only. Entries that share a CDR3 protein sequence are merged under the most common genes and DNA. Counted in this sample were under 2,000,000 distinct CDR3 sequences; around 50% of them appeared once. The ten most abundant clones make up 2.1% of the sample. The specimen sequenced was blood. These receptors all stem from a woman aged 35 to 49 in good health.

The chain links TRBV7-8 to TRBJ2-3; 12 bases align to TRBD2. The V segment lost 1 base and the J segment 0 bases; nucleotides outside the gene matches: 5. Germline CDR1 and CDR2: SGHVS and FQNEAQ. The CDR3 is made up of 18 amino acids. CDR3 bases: TGTGCCAGCAGCTTAGTAGGGACTAGCGGGTCTAGCACAGATACGCAGTATTTT. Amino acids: CASSLVGTSGSSTDTQYF.

The CDR3 loop reads CASSLDFKTQYF. For the CDR3, the DNA is TGTGCCAGCAGCTTAGATTTTAAGACCCAGTACTTC. The chain combines TRBV7-9 with TRBJ2-7; no clear D. The J call may be in error: the DNA end matches TRBJ2-5 better. This CDR3 has 12 amino acids. Germline CDR1 is SEHNR and CDR2 is FQNEAQ (reference sequence).

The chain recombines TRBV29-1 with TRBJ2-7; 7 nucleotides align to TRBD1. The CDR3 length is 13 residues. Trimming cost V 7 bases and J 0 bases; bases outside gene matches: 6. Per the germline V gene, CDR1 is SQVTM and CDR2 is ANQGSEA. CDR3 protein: CSGQGTSSYEQYF. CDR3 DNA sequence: TGCAGCGGACAGGGCACGAGCTCCTACGAGCAGTACTTC.

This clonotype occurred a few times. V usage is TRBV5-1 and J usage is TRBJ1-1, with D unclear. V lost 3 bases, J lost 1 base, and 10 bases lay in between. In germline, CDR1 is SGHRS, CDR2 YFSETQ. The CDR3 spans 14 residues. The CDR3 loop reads CASSSSTENTEAFF. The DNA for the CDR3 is TGCGCCAGCAGCTCGAGCACAGAGAACACTGAAGCTTTCTTT.

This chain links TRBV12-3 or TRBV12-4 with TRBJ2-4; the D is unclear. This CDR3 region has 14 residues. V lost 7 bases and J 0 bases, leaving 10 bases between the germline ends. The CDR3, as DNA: TGTGCCAGCACCTTAAACTTAGCCAAAAACATTCAGTACTTC. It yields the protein CASTLNLAKNIQYF.

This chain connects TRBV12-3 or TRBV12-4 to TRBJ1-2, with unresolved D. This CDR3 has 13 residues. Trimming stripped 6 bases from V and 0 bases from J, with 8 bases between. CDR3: CASSRPPNYGYTF. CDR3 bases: TGTGCCAGCAGCAGGCCGCCTAACTATGGCTACACCTTC.

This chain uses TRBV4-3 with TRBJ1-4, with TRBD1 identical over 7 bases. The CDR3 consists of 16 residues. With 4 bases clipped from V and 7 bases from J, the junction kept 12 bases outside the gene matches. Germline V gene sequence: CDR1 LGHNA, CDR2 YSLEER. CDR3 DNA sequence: TGCGCCAGCAGCCCTTTTACAGGGGCTCGGAGTGAAAAACTGTTTTTT. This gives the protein CASSPFTGARSEKLFF.

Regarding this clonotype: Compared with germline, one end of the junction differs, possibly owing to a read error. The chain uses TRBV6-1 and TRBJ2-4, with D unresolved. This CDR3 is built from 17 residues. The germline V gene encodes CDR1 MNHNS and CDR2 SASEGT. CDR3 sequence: CASSEALRQAAKNIQYF. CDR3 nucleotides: TGTGCCAGCAGTGAAGCGCTTCGGCAAGCAGCCAAAAACATCCAGTACTTC.

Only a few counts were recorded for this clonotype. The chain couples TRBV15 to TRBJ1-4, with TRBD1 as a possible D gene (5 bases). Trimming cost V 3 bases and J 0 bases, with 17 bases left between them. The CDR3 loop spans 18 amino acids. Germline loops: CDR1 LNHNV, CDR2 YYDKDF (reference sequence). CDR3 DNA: TGTGCCACCAGCAGCTTGGATACAGGCCTGGCAACTAATGAAAAACTGTTTTTT. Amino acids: CATSSLDTGLATNEKLFF. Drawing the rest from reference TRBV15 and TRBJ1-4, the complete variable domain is DAMVIQNPRYQVTQFGKPVTLSCSQTLNHNVMYWYQQKSSQAPKLLFHYYDKDFNNEADTPDNFQSRRPNTSFCFLDIRSPGLGDTAMYLCATSSLDTGLATNEKLFFGSGTQLSVL.

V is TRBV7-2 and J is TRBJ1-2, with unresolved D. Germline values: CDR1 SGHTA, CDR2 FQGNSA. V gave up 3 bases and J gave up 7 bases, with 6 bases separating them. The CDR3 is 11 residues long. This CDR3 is CASSFRSGYTF. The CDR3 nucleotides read TGTGCCAGCAGCTTTCGTTCTGGCTACACCTTC. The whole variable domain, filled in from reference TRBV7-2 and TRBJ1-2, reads GAGVSQSPSNKVTEKGKDVELRCDPISGHTALYWYRQSLGQGLEFLIYFQGNSAPDKSGLPSDRFSAERTGGSVSTLTIQRTQQEDSAVYLCASSFRSGYTFGSGTRLTVV.

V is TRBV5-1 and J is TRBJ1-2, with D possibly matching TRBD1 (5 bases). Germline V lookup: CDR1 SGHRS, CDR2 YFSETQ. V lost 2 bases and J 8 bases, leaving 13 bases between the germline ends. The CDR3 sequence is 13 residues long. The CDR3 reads CASSLRDAFGYTF. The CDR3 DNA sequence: TGCGCCAGCAGCTTACGGGACGCCTTCGGCTACACCTTC.

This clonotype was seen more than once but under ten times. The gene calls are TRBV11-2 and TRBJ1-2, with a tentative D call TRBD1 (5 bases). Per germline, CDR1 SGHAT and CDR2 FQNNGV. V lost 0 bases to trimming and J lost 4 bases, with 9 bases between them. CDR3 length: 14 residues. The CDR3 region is CASSLEPGAYGYTF. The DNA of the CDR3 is TGTGCCAGCAGCTTAGAACCTGGGGCCTATGGCTACACCTTC.

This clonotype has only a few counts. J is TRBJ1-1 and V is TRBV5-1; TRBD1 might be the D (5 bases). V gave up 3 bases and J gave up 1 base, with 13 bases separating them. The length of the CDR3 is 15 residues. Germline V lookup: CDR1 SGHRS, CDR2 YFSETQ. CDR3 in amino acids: CASSSGRERNTEAFF. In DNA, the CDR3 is TGCGCCAGCAGCTCGGGACGGGAACGGAACACTGAAGCTTTCTTT.

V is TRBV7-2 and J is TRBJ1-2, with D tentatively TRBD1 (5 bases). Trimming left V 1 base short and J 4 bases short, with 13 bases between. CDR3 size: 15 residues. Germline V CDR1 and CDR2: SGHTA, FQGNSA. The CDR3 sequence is CASSLGQGMSYGYTF. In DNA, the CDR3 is TGTGCCAGCAGCTTAGGGCAGGGTATGTCCTATGGCTACACCTTC.

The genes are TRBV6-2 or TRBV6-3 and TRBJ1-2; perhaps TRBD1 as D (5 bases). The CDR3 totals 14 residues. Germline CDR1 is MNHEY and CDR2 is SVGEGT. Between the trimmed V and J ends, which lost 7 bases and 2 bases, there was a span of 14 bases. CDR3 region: CASMGGSLNYGYTF. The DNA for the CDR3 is TGTGCCAGCATGGGGGGGAGCTTAAACTATGGCTACACCTTC.

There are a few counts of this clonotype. The CDR3 here is CSQLYGQTDTQYF. CDR3 nucleotides: TGCAGTCAACTATACGGACAGACAGATACGCAGTATTTT. The chain couples TRBV20-1 to TRBJ2-3, with D perhaps TRBD1 (6 bases). Trimming left V 8 bases short and J 3 bases short, with 15 bases between. Per the germline V gene, CDR1 is DFQATT and CDR2 is SNEGSKA (reference sequence). This CDR3 contains 13 residues.

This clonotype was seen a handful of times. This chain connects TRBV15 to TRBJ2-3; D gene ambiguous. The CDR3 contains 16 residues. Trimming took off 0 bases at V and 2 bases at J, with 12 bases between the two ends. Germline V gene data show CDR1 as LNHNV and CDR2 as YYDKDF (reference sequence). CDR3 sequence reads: CATSRESSRHTDTQYF. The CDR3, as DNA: TGTGCCACCAGCAGAGAAAGCTCCCGACACACAGATACGCAGTATTTT.

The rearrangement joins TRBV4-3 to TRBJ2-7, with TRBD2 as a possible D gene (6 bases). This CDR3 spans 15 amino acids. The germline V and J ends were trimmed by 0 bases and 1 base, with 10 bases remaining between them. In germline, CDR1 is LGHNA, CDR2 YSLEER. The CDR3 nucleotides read TGCGCCAGCAGCCAAGACGGGGGTCTTTCCTACGAGCAGTACTTC. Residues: CASSQDGGLSYEQYF.

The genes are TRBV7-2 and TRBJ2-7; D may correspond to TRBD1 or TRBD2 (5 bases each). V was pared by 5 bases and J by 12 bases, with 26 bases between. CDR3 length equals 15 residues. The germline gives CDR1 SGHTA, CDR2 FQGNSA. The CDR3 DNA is TGTGCCAGCAGCAGCGTCGGGACCTCCCTAGGAACCCGGTACTTC. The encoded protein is CASSSVGTSLGTRYF. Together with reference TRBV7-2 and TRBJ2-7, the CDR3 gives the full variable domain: GAGVSQSPSNKVTEKGKDVELRCDPISGHTALYWYRQSLGQGLEFLIYFQGNSAPDKSGLPSDRFSAERTGGSVSTLTIQRTQQEDSAVYLCASSSVGTSLGTRYFGPGTRLTVT.

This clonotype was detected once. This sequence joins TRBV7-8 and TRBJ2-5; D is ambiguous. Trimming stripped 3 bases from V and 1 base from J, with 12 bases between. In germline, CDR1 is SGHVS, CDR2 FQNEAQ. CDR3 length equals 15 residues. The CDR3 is CASSFVGSAQETQYF. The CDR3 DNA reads TGTGCCAGCAGCTTTGTTGGGTCGGCCCAAGAGACCCAGTACTTC.

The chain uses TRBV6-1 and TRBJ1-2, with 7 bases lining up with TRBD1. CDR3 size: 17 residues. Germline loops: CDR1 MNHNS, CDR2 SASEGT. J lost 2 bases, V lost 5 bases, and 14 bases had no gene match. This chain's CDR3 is CASSNAAGQAVNYGYTF. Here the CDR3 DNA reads TGTGCCAGCAGTAACGCCGCAGGACAGGCGGTCAACTATGGCTACACCTTC.

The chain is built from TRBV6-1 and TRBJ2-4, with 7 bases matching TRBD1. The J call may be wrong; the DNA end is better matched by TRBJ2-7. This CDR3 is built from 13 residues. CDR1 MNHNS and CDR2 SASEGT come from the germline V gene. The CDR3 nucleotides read TGTGCCGTAGGGCGACAGGGACCCTACGAGCAGTACTTC. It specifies CAVGRQGPYEQYF.